This T cell receptor beta chain comes out of a study of cytomegalovirus exposure and HLA in healthy donors. The CDR3 is made up of 14 amino acids. The germline V gene encodes CDR1 WSHSY and CDR2 SAAADI. Trimming took off 0 bases at V and 11 bases at J, with 13 bases between the two ends. Overall study findings and caveats: Researchers reported in a later analysis that a missense DCLRE1C variant was tied to TCR beta V- and J-gene trimming. Most of the TCR beta V segments (in an earlier analysis) were productive either about 90% or about 30% of the time.

In the PCR, 60 Vbeta and 13 Jbeta primers were used. Libraries were prepared by immunoSEQ multiplex PCR; TCRdb keeps only in-frame clonotypes and omits some of them. The data show hundreds of thousands of clones, 70% to 85% seen once. Of note for this clone: What it binds is not known.

The TCR comes from a woman aged 55 to 70 in good health and CMV-seropositive. Sequenced: PBMCs. This chain uses TRBV10-2 with TRBJ1-4; TRBD1 is a possible D gene (6 bases). The CDR3 is CASSESRQGRKLFF. The CDR3 nucleotides read TGCGCCAGCAGTGAGTCTCGTCAGGGGCGGAAACTGTTTTTT.